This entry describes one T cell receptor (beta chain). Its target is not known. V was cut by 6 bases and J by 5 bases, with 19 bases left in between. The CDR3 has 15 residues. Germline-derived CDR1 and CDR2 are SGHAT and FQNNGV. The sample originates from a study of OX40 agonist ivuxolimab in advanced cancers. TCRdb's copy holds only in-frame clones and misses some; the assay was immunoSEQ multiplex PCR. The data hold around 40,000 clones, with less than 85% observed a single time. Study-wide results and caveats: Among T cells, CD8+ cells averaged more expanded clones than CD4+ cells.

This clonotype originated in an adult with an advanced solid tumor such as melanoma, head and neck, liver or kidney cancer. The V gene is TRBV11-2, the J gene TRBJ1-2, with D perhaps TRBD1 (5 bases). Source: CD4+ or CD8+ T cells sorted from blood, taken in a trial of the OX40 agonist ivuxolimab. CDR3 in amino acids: CASRGGDRGPYGYTF. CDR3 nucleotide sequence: TGTGCCAGCAGGGGAGGGGACCGAGGGCCATATGGCTACACCTTC.